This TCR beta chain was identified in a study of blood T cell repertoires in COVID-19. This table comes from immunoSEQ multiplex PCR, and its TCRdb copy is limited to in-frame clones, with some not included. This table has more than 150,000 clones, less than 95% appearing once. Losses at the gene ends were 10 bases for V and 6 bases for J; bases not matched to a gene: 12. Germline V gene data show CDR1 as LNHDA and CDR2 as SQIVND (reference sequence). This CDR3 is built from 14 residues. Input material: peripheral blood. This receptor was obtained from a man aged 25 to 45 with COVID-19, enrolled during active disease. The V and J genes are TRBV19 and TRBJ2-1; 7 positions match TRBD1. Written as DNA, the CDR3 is TGTGCCACCGGACAGGTCGACCGGGGCAATGAGCAGTTCTTC. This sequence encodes CATGQVDRGNEQFF.